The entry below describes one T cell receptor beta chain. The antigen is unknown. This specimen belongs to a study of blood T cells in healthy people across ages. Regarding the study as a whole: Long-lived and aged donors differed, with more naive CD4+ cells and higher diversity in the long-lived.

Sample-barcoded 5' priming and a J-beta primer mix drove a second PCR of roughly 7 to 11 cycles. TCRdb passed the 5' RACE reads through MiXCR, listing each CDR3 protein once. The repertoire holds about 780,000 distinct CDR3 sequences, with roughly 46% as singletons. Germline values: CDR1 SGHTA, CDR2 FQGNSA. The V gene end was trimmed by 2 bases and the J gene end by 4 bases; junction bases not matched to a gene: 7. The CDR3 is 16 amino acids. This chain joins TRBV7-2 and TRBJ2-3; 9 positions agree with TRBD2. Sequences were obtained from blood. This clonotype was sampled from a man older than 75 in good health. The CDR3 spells CASSLISGSSADTQYF. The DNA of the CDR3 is TGTGCCAGCAGCTTAATTAGCGGGAGCTCTGCAGATACGCAGTATTTT. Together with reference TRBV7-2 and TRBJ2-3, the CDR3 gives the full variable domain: GAGVSQSPSNKVTEKGKDVELRCDPISGHTALYWYRQSLGQGLEFLIYFQGNSAPDKSGLPSDRFSAERTGGSVSTLTIQRTQQEDSAVYLCASSLISGSSADTQYFGPGTRLTVL.